This T cell receptor beta chain stems from a study of blood T cell repertoires in COVID-19. Study-wide background: The United States, Italy and Spain provided the acute and convalescent COVID-19 samples. From T cells, B-cell-depleted T cells, or PBMCs came the material, which was cDNA or gDNA.

CDR1 is LGHNA and CDR2 is YSLEER in the germline V gene. CDR3 size: 16 residues. V shed 4 bases, J shed 5 bases, and the junction held 8 bases outside the gene matches. Clones were read by immunoSEQ multiplex PCR, and TCRdb kept only the in-frame ones, dropping some. The repertoire includes approximately 200,000 clones, less than 90% of them detected once, and roughly 2.2% sits in the top ten. This clone occurred a few times. The sample consisted of peripheral blood. This clonotype was sampled from a man in his 70s with active or convalescent COVID-19. The chain couples TRBV4-3 to TRBJ2-3; 11 nucleotides line up with TRBD2. The CDR3 protein is CASSPSGLAVGDTQYF. The CDR3 DNA is TGCGCCAGCAGCCCTTCGGGACTAGCGGTCGGAGATACGCAGTATTTT.